The 28 T cell receptor beta chains listed next were all sequenced from one sample in a study of cytomegalovirus exposure and HLA in healthy donors. The PCR used 60 Vbeta and 13 Jbeta primers. Using immunoSEQ multiplex PCR, the repertoire was profiled, and TCRdb retains in-frame clones only, with some absent. The table lists about 80,000 clones, around 80% of them singletons. Sequencing was performed on PBMCs. The receptors were gathered from a woman between 45 and 65 years old in good health and CMV-seropositive.

The genes are TRBV5-4 and TRBJ1-2; D is perhaps TRBD1 (5 bases). CDR3 length equals 15 residues. V lost 0 bases to trimming and J lost 4 bases, with 13 bases between them. Germline values: CDR1 SGHNT, CDR2 YYREEE (reference sequence). The CDR3 DNA sequence: TGTGCCAGCAGCTTGGGGCAGGGCCGTCTCTATGGCTACACCTTC. It is translated as CASSLGQGRLYGYTF.

The chain carries TRBV6-6 and TRBJ2-7; 7 nucleotides line up with TRBD1. The length of the CDR3 is 11 residues. The V segment lost 5 bases and the J segment 5 bases; nucleotides outside the gene matches: 0. CDR1 MNHNY and CDR2 SVGAGI come from the germline V gene (reference sequence). CDR3 sequence (DNA): TGTGCCAGCAGTGACAGGGACGAGCAGTACGTC. Protein: CASSDRDEQYV.

The chain is built from TRBV5-1 and TRBJ2-7; no firm D call. Trimming took 1 base from V and 3 from J, leaving 17 bases between them. The CDR3 spans 16 residues. Germline assignment: CDR1 SGHRS and CDR2 YFSETQ. DNA of the CDR3: TGCGCCAGCAGCTTGCCCAGTCCCCAAACTCACTACGAGCAGTACGTC. It is translated as CASSLPSPQTHYEQYV.

This chain links TRBV6-1 with TRBJ2-7; D is perhaps TRBD2 (6 bases). Deletions cut 6 bases from V and 0 bases from J, with 15 bases between. This CDR3 has 15 amino acids. Germline values: CDR1 MNHNS, CDR2 SASEGT. The CDR3 region has the DNA TGTGCCAGCAGAATGAATAGCGGAAGCTCCTACGAGCAGTACTTC. Its translation: CASRMNSGSSYEQYF.

The V gene is TRBV19, the J gene TRBJ2-2; the match to TRBD1 covers 8 bases. The CDR3 consists of 16 residues. Germline-derived CDR1 and CDR2 are LNHDA and SQIVND (reference sequence). The junction had 6 bases not matched to a gene; V was cut back by 4 bases and J by 2 bases. The DNA for the CDR3 is TGTGCCAGTAGTACCCGGACAGGGCCAAACACCGGGGAGCTGTTTTTT. It encodes CASSTRTGPNTGELFF.

The chain is built from TRBV7-9 and TRBJ2-5, with 11 bases aligning to TRBD1. Germline V gene data show CDR1 as SEHNR and CDR2 as FQNEAQ (reference sequence). The CDR3 runs 18 residues. V dropped 3 bases and J dropped 4; count of bases not matched to a gene: 13. The CDR3 nucleotides read TGTGCCAGCAGCTTGGGGCAGGGGACAGGGGGAAAGAGAGAGACCCAGTACTTC. Translation: CASSLGQGTGGKRETQYF.

V is TRBV7-3 and J is TRBJ2-1; a weak D match, TRBD2 (8 bases). The CDR3 runs to 17 residues. Germline V gives CDR1 SGHTA, CDR2 FQGTGA. Trimming removed 5 bases from V and 9 bases from J, with 26 bases in between. CDR3 DNA sequence: TGTGCCAGCAGCCCCCTCCCGGGAGGGCCCTCAGGGGGTGAGCAGTTCTTC. Encoded protein: CASSPLPGGPSGGEQFF. Variable domain in full (rest from reference TRBV7-3 and TRBJ2-1): GAGVSQTPSNKVTEKGKYVELRCDPISGHTALYWYRQSLGQGPEFLIYFQGTGAADDSGLPNDRFFAVRPEGSVSTLKIQRTERGDSAVYLCASSPLPGGPSGGEQFFGPGTRLTVL.

The gene calls are TRBV6-5 and TRBJ2-1; 11 positions match TRBD2. V shed 7 bases, J shed 4 bases, and the junction held 3 bases outside the gene matches. Germline-derived CDR1 and CDR2 are MNHEY and SVGAGI. This CDR3 has 14 residues. As DNA, the CDR3 is TGTGCCAGCAAACTAGCGGGAGCTTACAATGAGCAGTTCTTC. Residues: CASKLAGAYNEQFF.

The chain uses TRBV19 and TRBJ2-7, with 8 bases fitting TRBD2. CDR3 length equals 14 residues. CDR1 is LNHDA, CDR2 SQIVND, per germline (reference sequence). J gave up 0 bases and V 5 bases, and 3 bases lay outside the gene matches. The CDR3 nucleotides read TGTGCCAGTAGTCCCCTAGCGGGCTCCTACGAGCAGTACTTC. Translated: CASSPLAGSYEQYF.

This chain connects TRBV19 to TRBJ2-7; D perhaps matches TRBD1 (5 bases). CDR1 LNHDA and CDR2 SQIVND come from the germline V gene (reference sequence). The ends were cut back, 5 bases at V and 6 bases at J, with 20 bases in the middle. The CDR3 has 15 amino acids. The CDR3 sequence is CASSPKRTIPTEQYF. CDR3 sequence (DNA): TGTGCCAGTAGTCCGAAAAGGACAATCCCGACCGAGCAGTACTTC.

The CDR3 nucleotides are TGTGCCAGAAGTCCCGACAGTAGAAATGAAAAACTGTTTTTT. Translated, it gives CARSPDSRNEKLFF. V usage is TRBV5-3 and J usage is TRBJ1-4; tentative D call: TRBD1 (5 bases). TRBV5-3 is recorded as an ORF, its role being uncertain. Trimming took off 5 bases at V and 5 bases at J, with 13 bases between the two ends. CDR3 length: 14 residues.

The J gene is TRBJ1-2, the V gene TRBV19; D remains ambiguous. The length of the CDR3 is 12 residues. The germline V and J ends were trimmed by 2 bases and 3 bases, with 4 bases remaining between them. Germline-derived CDR1 and CDR2 are LNHDA and SQIVND (reference sequence). The DNA of the CDR3 is TGTGCCAGTAGTATACAGGACTATGGCTACACCTTC. Translated, it gives CASSIQDYGYTF.

In this sample, this clone turned up a few times. The J gene is TRBJ1-2, the V gene TRBV5-4; D may be TRBD1 (6 bases). The V and J ends lost 4 bases and 12 bases respectively, with 28 bases between them. The length of the CDR3 is 16 residues. Per the germline V gene, CDR1 is SGHNT and CDR2 is YYREEE (reference sequence). CDR3 loop: CASSPADRSIPAVNTF. DNA of the CDR3: TGTGCCAGCAGCCCGGCGGACAGAAGTATTCCGGCGGTAAACACCTTC.

V is TRBV5-1 and J is TRBJ2-5; 13 positions match TRBD2. The CDR3 covers 16 residues. V lost 4 bases, J lost 3 bases, and 6 bases stayed unmatched. Germline V gene lookup returns CDR1 SGHRS and CDR2 YFSETQ. In DNA, the CDR3 is TGCGCCAGCAGCCCGACTAGCGGGGGGTTCGAAGAGACCCAGTACTTC. Protein product: CASSPTSGGFEETQYF.

V gene TRBV27 combines with J gene TRBJ1-1; D remains ambiguous. Deletions cut 3 bases from V and 6 bases from J, with 11 bases between. This CDR3 has 13 amino acids. CDR1 is MNHEY and CDR2 is SMNVEV in the germline V gene (reference sequence). The CDR3 coding sequence is TGTGCCAGCAGTTTCCGGGGTAGTTCTGAAGCTTTCTTT. Translation: CASSFRGSSEAFF.

The chain links TRBV5-5 to TRBJ2-3, with 7 bases fitting TRBD2. Germline V gene sequence: CDR1 SGHKS, CDR2 YYEKEE (reference sequence). The CDR3 is made up of 16 amino acids. V dropped 2 bases and J dropped 4; count of bases not matched to a gene: 10. CDR3 DNA sequence: TGTGCCAGCAGCTTTGAAGCGGGGAGTCAGGCAGATACGCAGTATTTT. Residues: CASSFEAGSQADTQYF.

The chain carries TRBV27 and TRBJ2-1, with 7 positions matching TRBD2. Germline-derived CDR1 and CDR2 are MNHEY and SMNVEV (reference sequence). There are 16 residues in the CDR3. Unmatched junction bases numbered 19, after V lost 7 bases and J lost 10 bases. In DNA, the CDR3 is TGTGCCAGCACCCATTCAGGGAGGGGCTCGGCTTCGGAGCAGTTCTTC. Protein sequence: CASTHSGRGSASEQFF.

V usage is TRBV6-1 and J usage is TRBJ2-2; D unclear. Germline values: CDR1 MNHNS, CDR2 SASEGT. The CDR3 covers 14 residues. V shed 2 bases and J shed 6 bases, with 10 bases lying between them. CDR3 region: CASSEIPHSGELFF. The CDR3 nucleotides are TGTGCCAGCAGTGAAATCCCCCACTCCGGGGAGCTGTTTTTT.

This clone was detected only a few times. V and J are TRBV6-6 and TRBJ1-4; D not certain. V dropped 8 bases and J dropped 1 base, with 8 bases sitting between them. Germline loops: CDR1 MNHNY, CDR2 SVGAGI (reference sequence). CDR3 size: 13 residues. Here the CDR3 reads CASRDITNEKLFF. CDR3 coding DNA: TGTGCCAGCCGGGATATAACTAATGAAAAACTGTTTTTT.

The count of this clone is one. This chain uses TRBV5-1 with TRBJ2-1; D ambiguous. The CDR3 is 15 residues long. CDR1 is SGHRS, CDR2 YFSETQ, per germline. V was clipped by 3 bases and J by 1 base, with 11 bases between them. CDR3 sequence reads: CASSSDTSSYNEQFF. In DNA form, the CDR3 reads TGCGCCAGCAGCTCTGACACGAGTTCCTACAATGAGCAGTTCTTC.

The rearrangement joins TRBV11-2 to TRBJ2-7; 11 bases map to TRBD1. The CDR3 is 16 amino acids. CDR1 and CDR2 (germline): SGHAT, FQNNGV. V lost 5 bases to trimming and J lost 5 bases; unmatched junction nucleotides: 11. CDR3 coding DNA: TGTGCCAGCAGCCCTAGGGACAGGGGGTACGGGGACGAGCAGTACTTC. Translated, it gives CASSPRDRGYGDEQYF.

This chain links TRBV11-3 with TRBJ2-2; 7 nucleotides align to TRBD1. The CDR3 is 15 amino acids. The V segment lost 3 bases and the J segment 5 bases; nucleotides outside the gene matches: 6. Germline V lookup: CDR1 SGHNT, CDR2 YENEEA. In DNA form, the CDR3 reads TGTGCCAGCAGCTTGGGACAGTTTGTAACCGGGGAGCTGTTTTTT. It specifies CASSLGQFVTGELFF.

The chain carries TRBV6-5 and TRBJ2-4; D gene ambiguous. The CDR3 spans 15 residues. Per the germline V gene, CDR1 is MNHEY and CDR2 is SVGAGI. The ends were cut back, 0 bases at V and 3 bases at J, with 9 bases in the middle. The CDR3 loop is CASSYSEVGKNIQYF. For the CDR3, the DNA is TGTGCCAGCAGTTACTCAGAGGTCGGCAAAAACATTCAGTACTTC.

CDR3 protein: CASSFWTGARNEQFF. CDR3 in DNA: TGTGCCAGCAGTTTCTGGACAGGGGCCCGCAATGAGCAGTTCTTC. The V and J genes are TRBV27 and TRBJ2-1; the match to TRBD1 covers 9 bases. This CDR3 has 15 amino acids. With V trimmed by 3 bases and J by 6 bases, 6 bases remained unmatched. Per the germline V gene, CDR1 is MNHEY and CDR2 is SMNVEV (reference sequence).

The V and J genes are TRBV14 and TRBJ2-4; 8 bases match TRBD2. J gave up 5 bases and V 0 bases, and 6 bases lay outside the gene matches. This CDR3 is built from 16 residues. Germline CDR1 and CDR2: SGHDN and FVKESK. The CDR3 loop reads CASSQDSGSIQNIQYF. CDR3 DNA: TGTGCCAGCAGCCAAGACAGCGGGAGTATCCAAAACATTCAGTACTTC.

The chain employs TRBV6-5 and TRBJ1-4; 9 bases are a match to TRBD1. V dropped 5 bases and J dropped 8; count of bases not matched to a gene: 9. Germline values: CDR1 MNHEY, CDR2 SVGAGI. This CDR3 has 15 amino acids. The CDR3 protein is CASSPWGTGKEKLFF. The CDR3 coding sequence is TGTGCCAGCAGTCCATGGGGGACAGGGAAAGAAAAACTGTTTTTT.

The chain links TRBV29-1 to TRBJ2-1; D gene unclear. Trimming shortened V by 8 bases and J by 4 bases, and 9 bases separated the two germline ends. The CDR3 is 11 amino acids. From germline, CDR1 is SQVTM and CDR2 ANQGSEA. The CDR3 DNA follows: TGCAGCTCCGGAGAATACAATGAGCAGTTCTTC. Amino acid sequence: CSSGEYNEQFF.

This rearrangement joins TRBV5-6 to TRBJ1-2; TRBD1 might be the D (6 bases). Looked up from germline, CDR1 is SGHDT and CDR2 is YYEEEE. The CDR3 has 14 residues. V gave up 6 bases and J gave up 8 bases, with 20 bases separating them. Here the CDR3 reads CASTTFGTPEGYTF. The CDR3 nucleotides are TGTGCCAGCACCACCTTCGGGACACCCGAGGGCTACACCTTC.